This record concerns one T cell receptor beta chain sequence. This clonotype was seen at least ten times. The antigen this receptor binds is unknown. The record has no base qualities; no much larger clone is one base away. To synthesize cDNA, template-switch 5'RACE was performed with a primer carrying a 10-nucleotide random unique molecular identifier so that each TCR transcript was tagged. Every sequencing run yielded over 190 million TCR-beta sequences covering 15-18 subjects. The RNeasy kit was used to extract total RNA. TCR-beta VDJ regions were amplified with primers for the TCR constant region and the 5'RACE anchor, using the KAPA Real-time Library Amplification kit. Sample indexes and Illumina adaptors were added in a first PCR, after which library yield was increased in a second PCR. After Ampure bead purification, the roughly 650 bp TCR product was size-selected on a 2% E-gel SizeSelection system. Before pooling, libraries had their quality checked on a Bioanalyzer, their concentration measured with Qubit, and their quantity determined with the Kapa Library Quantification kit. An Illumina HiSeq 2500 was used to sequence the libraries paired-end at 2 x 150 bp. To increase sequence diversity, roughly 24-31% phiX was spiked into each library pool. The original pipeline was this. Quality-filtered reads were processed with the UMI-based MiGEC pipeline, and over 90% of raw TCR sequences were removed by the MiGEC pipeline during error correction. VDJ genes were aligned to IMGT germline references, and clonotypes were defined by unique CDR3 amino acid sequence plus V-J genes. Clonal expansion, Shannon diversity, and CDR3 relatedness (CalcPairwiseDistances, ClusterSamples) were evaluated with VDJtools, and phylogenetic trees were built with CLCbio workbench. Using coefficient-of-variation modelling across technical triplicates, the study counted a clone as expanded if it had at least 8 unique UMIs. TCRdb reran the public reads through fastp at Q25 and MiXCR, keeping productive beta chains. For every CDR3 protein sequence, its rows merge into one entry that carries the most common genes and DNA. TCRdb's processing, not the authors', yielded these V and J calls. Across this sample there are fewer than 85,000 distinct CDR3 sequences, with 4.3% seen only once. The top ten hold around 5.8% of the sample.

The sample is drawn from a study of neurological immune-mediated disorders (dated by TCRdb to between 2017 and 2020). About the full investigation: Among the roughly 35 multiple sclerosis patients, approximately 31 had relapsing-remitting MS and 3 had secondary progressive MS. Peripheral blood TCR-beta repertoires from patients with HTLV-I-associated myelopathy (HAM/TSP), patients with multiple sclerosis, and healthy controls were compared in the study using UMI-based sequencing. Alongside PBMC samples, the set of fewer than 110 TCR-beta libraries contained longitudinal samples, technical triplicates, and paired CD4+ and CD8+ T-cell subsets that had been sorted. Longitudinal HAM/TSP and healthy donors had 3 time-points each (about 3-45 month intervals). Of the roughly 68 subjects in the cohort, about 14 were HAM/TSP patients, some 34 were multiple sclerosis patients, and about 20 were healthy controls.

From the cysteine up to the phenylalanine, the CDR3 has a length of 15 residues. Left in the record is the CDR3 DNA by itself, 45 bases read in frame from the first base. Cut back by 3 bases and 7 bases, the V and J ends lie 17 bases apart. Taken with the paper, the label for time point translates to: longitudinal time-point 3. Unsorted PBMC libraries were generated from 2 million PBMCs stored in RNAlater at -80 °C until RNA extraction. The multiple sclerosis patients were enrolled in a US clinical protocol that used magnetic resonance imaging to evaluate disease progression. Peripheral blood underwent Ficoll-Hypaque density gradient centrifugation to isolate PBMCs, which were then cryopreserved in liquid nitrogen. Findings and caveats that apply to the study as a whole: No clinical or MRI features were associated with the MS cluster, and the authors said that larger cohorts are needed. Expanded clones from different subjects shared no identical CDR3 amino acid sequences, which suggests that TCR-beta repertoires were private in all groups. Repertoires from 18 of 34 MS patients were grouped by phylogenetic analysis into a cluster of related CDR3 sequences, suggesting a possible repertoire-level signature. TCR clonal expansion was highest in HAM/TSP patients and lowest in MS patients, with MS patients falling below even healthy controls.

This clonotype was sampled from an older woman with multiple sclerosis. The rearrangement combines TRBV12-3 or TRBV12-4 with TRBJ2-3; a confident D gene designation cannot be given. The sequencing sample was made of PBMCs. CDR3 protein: CASSLGRSKANTQYF. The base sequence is TGTGCCAGCAGTTTGGGCAGGTCAAAGGCAAATACGCAGTATTTT.